The 11 T cell receptor beta chains in this list originate from one sample, sequenced in a study of human T cells and chemical hapten exposure. The time point here: patch test 3, about 24 weeks after DPC sensitization. Treatment denoted: therapeutic diphenylcyclopropenone sensitization with weekly scalp DPC. TCRdb re-analysed the RACE reads in MiXCR, keeping a single row per CDR3 protein. The sample records roughly 200,000 distinct CDR3 sequences, 24% being singletons. This specimen consisted of whole blood, obtained in connection with sensitization to the hapten diphenylcyclopropenone (DPC). All receptors derive from a woman in her 40s with alopecia areata. Some clones in this sample may be carry-over from other donors' samples.

This clonotype was detected a few times. The rearrangement links TRBV7-3 to TRBJ1-2; 7 nucleotides agree with TRBD1. The germline V gene has CDR1 SGHTA and CDR2 FQGTGA. The CDR3 loop spans 15 amino acids. V lost 0 bases, J lost 4 bases, and 5 bases stayed unmatched. CDR3: CASSLTTGSVYGYTF. The CDR3 DNA reads TGTGCCAGCAGCTTAACGACAGGGTCTGTCTATGGCTACACCTTC.

This clonotype was counted between two and nine times. The chain is built from TRBV28 and TRBJ1-5; D possibly corresponds to TRBD1 (5 bases). The CDR3 sequence is 16 residues long. Trimming cost V 1 base and J 2 bases, with 12 bases left between them. CDR1 and CDR2 (germline): MDHEN, SYDVKM. CDR3 residues: CASSLFLRGGNQPQHF. The CDR3 DNA is TGTGCCAGCAGTTTATTTTTGCGAGGGGGCAATCAGCCCCAGCATTTT.

The chain has TRBV29-1 and TRBJ2-1; D remains unclear. CDR1 and CDR2 (germline): SQVTM, ANQGSEA. Deletions cut 0 bases from V and 7 bases from J, with 10 bases between. The CDR3 has 13 amino acids. The CDR3 region has the DNA TGCAGCGTTGAAGATCCTTCCCGAAATGAGCAGTTCTTC. This gives the protein CSVEDPSRNEQFF.

This clonotype was seen many times. This chain uses TRBV28 with TRBJ2-1, with 11 bases aligning to TRBD1. The V gene end was trimmed by 5 bases and the J gene end by 10 bases; junction bases not matched to a gene: 10. Germline-derived CDR1 and CDR2 are MDHEN and SYDVKM. This CDR3 spans 15 amino acids. CDR3 DNA sequence: TGTGCCAGCAGTATCCGGGACAGGGGGTCAGGAGAGCAGTTCTTC. Translated, it gives CASSIRDRGSGEQFF.

There are many counts of this clonotype. CDR3 sequence reads: CASSLGTGKSEQYF. The CDR3 DNA reads TGTGCCAGCAGCCTGGGGACAGGGAAGTCCGAGCAGTACTTC. The chain joins TRBV7-2 to TRBJ2-7, with 9 bases fitting TRBD1. The CDR3 runs 14 residues. The junction had 8 bases not matched to a gene; V was cut back by 5 bases and J by 6 bases. The germline gives CDR1 SGHTA, CDR2 FQGNSA.

This clonotype appeared a few times. The gene calls are TRBV27 and TRBJ1-5; D is uncertain. Germline loops: CDR1 MNHEY, CDR2 SMNVEV (reference sequence). CDR3 size: 14 residues. V lost 5 bases and J lost 6, with 14 bases in between. Here the CDR3 DNA reads TGTGCCAGCAGTCTCAGGTTGACGGGTCAGCCCCAGCATTTT. Amino acids: CASSLRLTGQPQHF.

Regarding this clonotype: This may be a read error, as it is one base from a much larger clone. The gene calls are TRBV4-1 and TRBJ1-1, with 7 bases fitting TRBD1. The CDR3 totals 15 residues. Germline CDR1 is MGHRA and CDR2 is YSYEKL. Here the CDR3 reads CASSRPDRENTKAFF. The CDR3 DNA sequence: TGCGCCAGCAGCCGCCCAGACAGGGAAAACACTAAAGCTTTCTTT.

For this clonotype: A much larger clone lies one base from this, so it may be a read error. The chain joins TRBV2 to TRBJ2-1; tentatively, D is TRBD2 (5 bases). The CDR3 extends over 13 amino acids. The V gene's germline CDR1 is SNHLY and CDR2 FYNNEI. The CDR3 region is CDSSEGSYNEQFF. The CDR3 region has the DNA TGTGACAGCAGTGAGGGCAGCTACAATGAGCAGTTCTTC.

As for this clonotype: One end of the junction is discordant with germline, which a read error may explain. The chain carries TRBV7-8 and TRBJ2-1, with D unresolved. Germline loops: CDR1 SGHVS, CDR2 FQNEAQ. The CDR3 is 12 amino acids. CDR3 residues: CASSFTYSEQFF. The CDR3 nucleotides read TGTGCCAGCAGCTTCACCTACAGTGAGCAGTTCTTC.

This clonotype was picked up a small number of times. The V and J genes are TRBV28 and TRBJ2-6, with TRBD1 matching over 11 bases. CDR1 is MDHEN, CDR2 SYDVKM, per germline. J lost 0 bases, V lost 4 bases, and 8 bases had no gene match. CDR3 length: 19 amino acids. The CDR3 region is CASSSWTGGTSSGANVLTF. The CDR3 DNA is TGTGCCAGCAGTTCCTGGACAGGGGGCACCTCCTCTGGGGCCAACGTCCTGACTTTC.

Only a few counts were recorded for this clonotype. The V and J genes are TRBV12-3 or TRBV12-4 and TRBJ1-1; D is perhaps TRBD1 (6 bases). The ends were cut back, 2 bases at V and 4 bases at J, with 17 bases in the middle. The CDR3 sequence is 16 residues long. CDR3 nucleotide sequence: TGTGCCAGCAGTTTACGTTTGGGGGCTGGTGGCACTGAAGCTTTCTTT. Its translation: CASSLRLGAGGTEAFF.